Listed below are T cell receptor beta chains from one sample, sequenced in a study of early T cells in non-severe SARS-CoV-2 infection. TCRdb reprocessed the 5' RACE reads via MiXCR and lists one record per CDR3 protein. The sample holds fewer than 30,000 distinct CDR3 sequences; about 10% are singletons and the top ten take roughly 13%. The source material was whole blood. These receptors were collected from an adult who was a healthcare worker with PCR-confirmed SARS-CoV-2 infection or an uninfected control (not recorded which). The CDR3 runs from the conserved cysteine through the conserved F or W. Each record gives: V gene, J gene, D gene, clone size, CDR3 protein, CDR3 DNA. A D gene is named only where the DNA matches it firmly. The size entry is marked missing in some rows and otherwise reads once, few, many or a size class.

V: TRBV9; J: TRBJ2-3; D: .; size: few; CDR3: CASSPPTDTQYF; DNA: TGTGCCAGCAGCCCCCCCACAGATACGCAGTATTTT
V: TRBV6-2/TRBV6-3; J: TRBJ2-3; D: .; size: many; CDR3: CASSYDSSTDTQYF; DNA: TGTGCCAGCAGTTACGACTCGAGCACAGATACGCAGTATTTT
V: TRBV24-1; J: TRBJ2-1; D: .; size: .; CDR3: CATMGWGVDEQFF; DNA: TGTGCCACCATGGGGTGGGGGGTCGATGAGCAGTTCTTC
V: TRBV7-2; J: TRBJ2-3; D: .; size: many; CDR3: CASSFSDTQYF; DNA: TGTGCCAGCAGCTTTAGCGATACGCAGTATTTT
V: TRBV5-1; J: TRBJ2-3; D: TRBD2; size: .; CDR3: CASSSGAGGAYADTQYF; DNA: TGCGCCAGCAGCTCTGGAGCGGGGGGGGCCTATGCAGATACGCAGTATTTT
V: TRBV3-1; J: TRBJ2-3; D: .; size: .; CDR3: CASRQARADTQYF; DNA: TGTGCCAGCAGGCAGGCCCGAGCAGATACGCAGTATTTT
V: TRBV6-2/TRBV6-3; J: TRBJ2-3; D: TRBD1; size: .; CDR3: CASSYSNRGADTQYF; DNA: TGTGCCAGCAGTTACTCGAACAGGGGTGCCGATACGCAGTATTTT
V: TRBV5-1; J: TRBJ2-5; D: TRBD2; size: .; CDR3: CASSRGLAGAQETQYF; DNA: TGCGCCAGCAGCCGCGGACTAGCGGGGGCACAAGAGACCCAGTACTTC
V: TRBV5-5; J: TRBJ1-2; D: .; size: many; CDR3: CASSRDSVRYGYTF; DNA: TGTGCCAGCAGCCGAGACTCTGTCCGCTATGGCTACACCTTC
V: TRBV20-1; J: TRBJ2-1; D: TRBD2; size: many; CDR3: CSARDFSGGERHGNEQFF; DNA: TGCAGTGCTAGAGATTTCAGCGGGGGAGAAAGGCATGGGAATGAGCAGTTCTTC
V: TRBV12-3/TRBV12-4; J: TRBJ2-3; D: .; size: few; CDR3: CASSLSADTQYF; DNA: TGTGCCAGCAGTTTATCCGCAGATACGCAGTATTTT
V: TRBV5-6; J: TRBJ1-6; D: .; size: many; CDR3: CASSLRESYNSPLHF; DNA: TGTGCCAGCAGCTTGAGGGAATCCTATAATTCACCCCTCCACTTT
V: TRBV7-9; J: TRBJ1-5; D: .; size: many; CDR3: CASSPSRGAQHF; DNA: TGTGCCAGCAGTCCCAGCCGCGGAGCCCAGCATTTT
V: TRBV18; J: TRBJ1-1; D: TRBD1; size: few; CDR3: CASSPPGDRGTEAFF; DNA: TGTGCCAGCTCACCACCGGGGGACAGGGGCACTGAAGCTTTCTTT
V: TRBV12-3/TRBV12-4; J: TRBJ2-7; D: .; size: many; CDR3: CASRATGGQLYEQYF; DNA: TGTGCCAGCAGGGCTACGGGGGGCCAACTCTACGAGCAGTACTTC
V: TRBV4-3; J: TRBJ1-1; D: .; size: many; CDR3: CASSHDQGLEAFF; DNA: TGCGCCAGCAGCCATGACCAGGGGCTTGAAGCTTTCTTT
V: TRBV7-9; J: TRBJ2-3; D: .; size: many; CDR3: CASSQSWGATDTQYF; DNA: TGTGCCAGCAGCCAGAGCTGGGGCGCCACAGATACGCAGTATTTT
V: TRBV2; J: TRBJ2-3; D: TRBD2; size: .; CDR3: CASKEAGAGTDTQYF; DNA: TGTGCCAGCAAGGAAGCGGGGGCCGGGACAGATACGCAGTATTTT
V: TRBV29-1; J: TRBJ2-1; D: .; size: many; CDR3: CSARGPLNHEQFF; DNA: TGCAGCGCCCGGGGACCGTTGAACCATGAGCAGTTCTTC
V: TRBV7-2; J: TRBJ1-6; D: .; size: many; CDR3: CASSTDSYSPLHF; DNA: TGTGCCAGCAGCACGGACAGTTATTCACCCCTCCACTTT
V: TRBV7-2; J: TRBJ1-5; D: .; size: many; CDR3: CASSINRQPQHF; DNA: TGTGCCAGCAGCATAAACCGTCAGCCCCAGCATTTT
V: TRBV7-2; J: TRBJ1-2; D: .; size: .; CDR3: CASSLAGESGYTF; DNA: TGTGCCAGCAGCTTAGCAGGGGAAAGTGGCTACACCTTC
V: TRBV7-2; J: TRBJ2-1; D: .; size: medium-sized; CDR3: CASRAEVGRNEQFF; DNA: TGTGCCAGCAGGGCAGAAGTCGGGCGTAATGAGCAGTTCTTC
V: TRBV10-3; J: TRBJ2-7; D: .; size: medium-sized; CDR3: CAIRESENEQYF; DNA: TGTGCCATCAGGGAGTCGGAGAACGAGCAGTACTTC
V: TRBV7-8; J: TRBJ1-3; D: .; size: few; CDR3: CASSLWQGKGNTIYF; DNA: TGTGCCAGCAGCTTATGGCAGGGCAAGGGAAACACCATATATTTT
V: TRBV6-2/TRBV6-3; J: TRBJ1-5; D: .; size: many; CDR3: CASRKDRINQPQHF; DNA: TGTGCCAGCAGGAAAGACAGGATCAATCAGCCCCAGCATTTT
V: TRBV6-2/TRBV6-3; J: TRBJ1-1; D: .; size: many; CDR3: CASSYGKPGATEAFF; DNA: TGTGCCAGCAGTTACGGGAAACCAGGGGCTACTGAAGCTTTCTTT
V: TRBV7-2; J: TRBJ2-1; D: .; size: few; CDR3: CASIRVRNEQFF; DNA: TGTGCCAGCATCAGGGTGAGGAATGAGCAGTTCTTC
V: TRBV6-5; J: TRBJ1-5; D: TRBD1; size: many; CDR3: CASWTGSAGNQPQHF; DNA: TGTGCCAGCTGGACAGGTTCCGCTGGCAATCAGCCCCAGCATTTT
V: TRBV18; J: TRBJ2-3; D: .; size: .; CDR3: CASSPPSRTDTQYF; DNA: TGTGCCAGCTCACCACCGAGTCGCACAGATACGCAGTATTTT
V: TRBV27; J: TRBJ2-1; D: .; size: few; CDR3: CASTWGGGGDEQFF; DNA: TGTGCCAGCACCTGGGGGGGCGGCGGCGATGAGCAGTTCTTC
V: TRBV19; J: TRBJ2-3; D: .; size: many; CDR3: CASSIDRSTDTQYF; DNA: TGTGCCAGTAGTATCGACCGTAGCACAGATACGCAGTATTTT
V: TRBV20-1; J: TRBJ1-6; D: TRBD1; size: many; CDR3: CSASSTSGGGHSPLHF; DNA: TGCAGTGCTAGCAGTACCTCAGGGGGCGGTCATTCACCCCTCCACTTT
V: TRBV7-9; J: TRBJ1-3; D: TRBD1; size: many; CDR3: CAYRGPGGFENTIYF; DNA: TGTGCCTATAGAGGCCCAGGGGGCTTTGAAAACACCATATATTTT
V: TRBV6-5; J: TRBJ2-7; D: .; size: .; CDR3: CASTRAGFTYEQYF; DNA: TGTGCCAGCACCCGAGCGGGTTTTACCTACGAGCAGTACTTC
V: TRBV11-3; J: TRBJ2-7; D: TRBD2; size: .; CDR3: CASSIAGGAYEQYF; DNA: TGTGCCAGCAGCATAGCGGGGGGAGCCTACGAGCAGTACTTC
V: TRBV23-1; J: TRBJ1-5; D: .; size: .; CDR3: CASSERQRASNQPQHF; DNA: TGCGCCAGCAGTGAACGACAACGGGCTAGCAATCAGCCCCAGCATTTT
V: TRBV29-1; J: TRBJ2-5; D: .; size: many; CDR3: CSADGGKDQETQYF; DNA: TGCAGCGCCGACGGGGGCAAGGACCAAGAGACCCAGTACTTC
V: TRBV14; J: TRBJ2-1; D: .; size: few; CDR3: CASSQDRGSYNEQFF; DNA: TGTGCCAGCAGCCAAGATAGAGGCTCCTACAATGAGCAGTTCTTC
V: TRBV7-2; J: TRBJ2-6; D: .; size: few; CDR3: CASSPFPRGGSSGANVLTF; DNA: TGTGCCAGCAGCCCCTTTCCTCGGGGCGGCAGCTCTGGGGCCAACGTCCTGACTTTC
V: TRBV13; J: TRBJ1-1; D: .; size: many; CDR3: CASSSTYTLGTEAFF; DNA: TGTGCCAGCAGCTCCACCTACACGCTTGGGACTGAAGCTTTCTTT
V: TRBV27; J: TRBJ2-7; D: TRBD1; size: many; CDR3: CASRGQGDGEQYF; DNA: TGTGCCAGTCGAGGACAGGGTGATGGGGAGCAGTACTTC
V: TRBV2; J: TRBJ2-3; D: .; size: many; CDR3: CASSRGTASTDTQYF; DNA: TGTGCCAGCAGCCGGGGGACAGCAAGCACAGATACGCAGTATTTT
V: TRBV29-1; J: TRBJ2-3; D: .; size: many; CDR3: CSVDTSYTDTQYF; DNA: TGCAGCGTTGACACATCTTACACAGATACGCAGTATTTT
V: TRBV29-1; J: TRBJ2-3; D: .; size: few; CDR3: CSVGSGRTDTQYF; DNA: TGCAGCGTTGGTTCGGGACGGACAGATACGCAGTATTTT
V: TRBV7-2; J: TRBJ1-2; D: .; size: many; CDR3: CASSLSPINYGYTF; DNA: TGTGCCAGCAGCTTATCGCCAATTAACTATGGCTACACCTTC
V: TRBV29-1; J: TRBJ1-1; D: TRBD1; size: many; CDR3: CSATGVRTEAFF; DNA: TGCAGCGCTACAGGGGTTCGCACTGAAGCTTTCTTT
V: TRBV7-2; J: TRBJ1-2; D: .; size: many; CDR3: CASTEESGYGYTF; DNA: TGTGCCAGTACCGAGGAATCTGGCTATGGCTACACCTTC
V: TRBV4-3; J: TRBJ1-2; D: .; size: few; CDR3: CASSPDSMYGYTF; DNA: TGCGCCAGCAGCCCGGACAGCATGTATGGCTACACCTTC
V: TRBV14; J: TRBJ1-2; D: .; size: many; CDR3: CASSQGGLDGQGYTF; DNA: TGTGCCAGCAGCCAAGGGGGCCTGGACGGACAAGGCTACACCTTC
V: TRBV11-2; J: TRBJ2-1; D: .; size: many; CDR3: CASSLGQNNEQFF; DNA: TGTGCCAGCAGCTTAGGACAGAACAATGAGCAGTTCTTC
V: TRBV5-1; J: TRBJ1-6; D: .; size: .; CDR3: CASSLGPWGVNSPLHF; DNA: TGCGCCAGCAGCCTGGGGCCGTGGGGAGTAAATTCACCCCTCCACTTT
V: TRBV20-1; J: TRBJ2-7; D: .; size: many; CDR3: CSASPSYEQYF; DNA: TGCAGTGCTAGCCCCAGCTACGAGCAGTACTTC
V: TRBV11-2; J: TRBJ1-1; D: .; size: many; CDR3: CASSLSQMNTEAFF; DNA: TGTGCCAGCAGCTTAAGTCAGATGAACACTGAAGCTTTCTTT
V: TRBV5-4; J: TRBJ1-2; D: .; size: .; CDR3: CASSLASTSNDGYTF; DNA: TGTGCCAGCAGCTTGGCCTCGACCTCTAATGATGGCTACACCTTC
V: TRBV7-2; J: TRBJ1-3; D: .; size: few; CDR3: CASRGSYSGNTIYF; DNA: TGTGCCAGCAGAGGCTCCTACTCTGGAAACACCATATATTTT
V: TRBV28; J: TRBJ2-3; D: TRBD2; size: large; CDR3: CASSTIRLAGGRSTDTQYF; DNA: TGTGCCAGCAGTACCATAAGACTAGCGGGGGGCCGTAGCACAGATACGCAGTATTTT
V: TRBV9; J: TRBJ2-3; D: TRBD1; size: few; CDR3: CASSVAGTGADTQYF; DNA: TGTGCCAGCAGCGTAGCCGGGACAGGGGCAGATACGCAGTATTTT
V: TRBV12-3/TRBV12-4; J: TRBJ1-6; D: TRBD1; size: .; CDR3: CASRSPTGDSPLHF; DNA: TGTGCCAGCAGGTCACCCACAGGGGATTCACCCCTCCACTTT